These 11 T cell receptor beta chains came from one sample sequenced in a study of T-cell memory formation after mild COVID-19. Each CDR3 protein is one row after TCRdb ran MiXCR on the 5' RACE reads. The data show almost 350,000 distinct CDR3 sequences, 20% to 25% seen once. Sequenced input: PBMCs or a T cell subset sorted from them (not recorded which). The source is a man between 18 and 35 years old who had mild COVID-19 (a few samples of this study predate the infection). Cell type and time point are not known.

The chain is built from TRBV11-2 and TRBJ1-2; no reliable D call. The CDR3 sequence is 16 residues long. V lost 4 bases, J lost 0 bases, and 15 bases lay in between. Germline V gene sequence: CDR1 SGHAT, CDR2 FQNNGV. The CDR3 here is CASSSLGWRANYGYTF. In nucleotides, the CDR3 is TGTGCCAGCAGCTCTCTCGGGTGGAGAGCTAACTATGGCTACACCTTC.

This clonotype was detected only a few times. The chain joins TRBV28 to TRBJ1-2; 11 positions match TRBD1. Germline V gene lookup returns CDR1 MDHEN and CDR2 SYDVKM. V dropped 6 bases and J dropped 5; count of bases not matched to a gene: 14. This CDR3 comprises 17 residues. DNA of the CDR3: TGTGCCAGCAGAAGTCGGACAGGGGGCTCAACGGGGTATGGCTACACCTTC. Translating gives CASRSRTGGSTGYGYTF.

The CDR3 spells CSARDWKYNEQFF. The CDR3 bases are TGCAGTGCTAGAGATTGGAAGTACAATGAGCAGTTCTTC. The chain recombines TRBV20-1 with TRBJ2-1, with no clear D. Trimming took off 0 bases at V and 4 bases at J, with 7 bases between the two ends. The CDR3 sequence is 13 residues long. Germline CDR1 and CDR2: DFQATT and SNEGSKA (reference sequence).

This chain links TRBV4-3 with TRBJ2-5, with D unresolved. The CDR3 spans 12 residues. The germline V gene has CDR1 LGHNA and CDR2 YSLEER. The germline V and J ends were trimmed by 0 bases and 5 bases, with 4 bases remaining between them. The CDR3 nucleotides are TGCGCCAGCAGCCAAGATTATGAGACCCAGTACTTC. Translated, it gives CASSQDYETQYF.

The chain couples TRBV6-5 to TRBJ2-1; 10 bases fit TRBD2. This CDR3 region has 17 residues. V gave up 4 bases and J gave up 2 bases; unmatched junction bases: 8. CDR1 is MNHEY and CDR2 is SVGAGI in the germline V gene. CDR3 coding DNA: TGTGCCAGCAGTTCCCCTCTAGCGGGGGCCACCTACAATGAGCAGTTCTTC. Translating it yields CASSSPLAGATYNEQFF.

The chain uses TRBV20-1 and TRBJ2-1; 12 nucleotides align to TRBD2. The CDR3 loop spans 15 amino acids. V was clipped by 3 bases and J by 8 bases; unmatched bases: 8. CDR1 is DFQATT, CDR2 SNEGSKA, per germline (reference sequence). CDR3 protein: CSASPSGGALDEQFF. The CDR3 bases are TGCAGTGCTAGCCCTAGCGGGGGGGCTCTGGATGAGCAGTTCTTC.

This clonotype was recorded many times. The rearrangement joins TRBV5-1 to TRBJ2-3, with D uncertain. Germline V gene lookup returns CDR1 SGHRS and CDR2 YFSETQ. This CDR3 region has 13 residues. The V end was cut by 0 bases, the J end by 0 bases, with 2 bases between. CDR3 protein: CASSLGSTDTQYF. As DNA, the CDR3 is TGCGCCAGCAGCTTGGGCAGCACAGATACGCAGTATTTT.

Concerning this clonotype: The junction departs from the called germline gene at one end, perhaps through a read error. The chain uses TRBV12-3 or TRBV12-4 and TRBJ1-6; the match to TRBD1 covers 7 bases. The CDR3 runs to 13 residues. The CDR3 nucleotides read TGTGCCAGCAGCGACAGGGCGAACTCACCCCTCAACTTT. Its protein is CASSDRANSPLNF.

This clonotype was counted ten times or more. V gene TRBV6-2 or TRBV6-3 combines with J gene TRBJ2-2; D remains unclear. CDR1 MNHEY and CDR2 SVGEGT come from the germline V gene. V was shortened by 5 bases and J by 5 bases, with 6 bases between the two germline ends. The length of the CDR3 is 12 residues. The CDR3 loop is CASSPPTGELFF. CDR3 coding DNA: TGTGCCAGCAGTCCCCCAACCGGGGAGCTGTTTTTT.

The sample holds a few counts of this clonotype. The chain couples TRBV4-3 to TRBJ2-1, with 10 bases lining up with TRBD1. After removal of 0 bases from V and 4 bases from J, the junction contained 3 bases not matched to a gene. This CDR3 contains 16 residues. CDR1 and CDR2 (germline): LGHNA, YSLEER. The CDR3 nucleotides are TGCGCCAGCAGCCAAGATCAGGGACAGGGGTACAATGAGCAGTTCTTC. The encoded protein is CASSQDQGQGYNEQFF.

CDR3 loop: CASSQTGPYGYTF. Here the CDR3 DNA reads TGTGCCAGCAGCCAGACAGGGCCCTATGGCTACACCTTC. The V call is TRBV4-2, the J call TRBJ1-2; 7 bases line up with TRBD1. V was clipped by 3 bases and J by 4 bases; unmatched bases: 2. Germline CDR1 LGHNA, CDR2 YNFKEQ. CDR3 length: 13 amino acids.